Shown below are 8 T cell receptor beta chains from a single sample sequenced in a study of CD8+ T cells in alopecia areata. Treatment given: oral pan-JAK inhibitor, 5-10 mg twice daily. The authors extracted RNA and reverse transcribed it into cDNA as the sequencing template. TCRdb keeps only in-frame clones here, not all; method: immunoSEQ multiplex PCR. The data hold about 200,000 clones, with 50% to 60% observed a single time. The sample was CD4+ T cells sorted from blood, taken at week 4, from a patient treated with tofacitinib. These TCRs come from a human donor with alopecia areata.

This clone was seen a single time. The chain has TRBV30 and TRBJ2-6, with 8 nucleotides matching TRBD1. This CDR3 has 17 residues. Germline V gene sequence: CDR1 GTSNPN, CDR2 SVGIG (reference sequence). V shed 2 bases, J shed 0 bases, and the junction held 6 bases outside the gene matches. The CDR3 loop is CAWSWTGLNSGANVLTF. The CDR3 coding sequence is TGTGCCTGGAGTTGGACAGGGTTAAACTCTGGGGCCAACGTCCTGACTTTC.

V and J are TRBV9 and TRBJ2-1; 9 bases are shared with TRBD1. With V trimmed by 2 bases and J by 7 bases, 10 bases remained unmatched. Germline CDR1 is SGDLS and CDR2 is YYNGEE. This CDR3 is built from 16 residues. The CDR3 sequence: CASSVSPLGQGNEQFF. The CDR3 coding sequence is TGTGCCAGCAGCGTTAGCCCCTTGGGACAGGGAAATGAGCAGTTCTTC.

This clone was counted a few times. The chain couples TRBV5-5 to TRBJ1-1; no definite D call. The CDR3 is 14 amino acids. Trimming took 1 base from V and 4 from J, leaving 11 bases between them. CDR1 is SGHKS and CDR2 is YYEKEE in the germline V gene (reference sequence). The CDR3, as DNA: TGTGCCAGCAGCTTGCTTGGAGTAGGCACTGAAGCTTTCTTT. It is translated as CASSLLGVGTEAFF.

This clone has just a few counts. J is TRBJ1-2 and V is TRBV2; 9 bases map to TRBD1. The germline V gene encodes CDR1 SNHLY and CDR2 FYNNEI. The ends lost 6 bases at V and 4 bases at J; junction bases unmatched: 6. CDR3 size: 14 residues. The CDR3 bases are TGTGCCAGCAGCCGGACAGGGGTGGGCTATGGCTACACCTTC. Its protein product is CASSRTGVGYGYTF.

The genes are TRBV30 and TRBJ1-6; no reliable D call. The CDR3 consists of 13 residues. Per the germline V gene, CDR1 is GTSNPN and CDR2 is SVGIG (reference sequence). V lost 7 bases and J lost 0, with 7 bases in between. The CDR3 DNA sequence: TGTGCCTCCCAGAGCTCCTATAATTCACCCCTCCACTTT. Its protein product is CASQSSYNSPLHF.

The rearrangement joins TRBV7-2 to TRBJ2-2, with D uncertain. The CDR3 sequence is 13 residues long. Germline V gives CDR1 SGHTA, CDR2 FQGNSA. Trimming pared 4 bases from V and 5 bases from J, leaving 8 bases between. The CDR3 here is CASSSERTGELFF. As DNA, the CDR3 is TGTGCCAGCAGCTCGGAGAGAACCGGGGAGCTGTTTTTT.

This chain joins TRBV29-1 and TRBJ2-1; D tentatively fits TRBD1 or TRBD2 (6 bases each). This CDR3 spans 15 amino acids. The germline V and J ends were trimmed by 7 bases and 7 bases, with 23 bases remaining between them. From germline, CDR1 is SQVTM and CDR2 ANQGSEA. The CDR3 region is CSAPRSGGHGNEQFF. In nucleotides, the CDR3 is TGCAGCGCCCCCCGGTCCGGGGGCCATGGGAATGAGCAGTTCTTC.

V usage is TRBV30 and J usage is TRBJ2-1; possibly TRBD2 for D (5 bases). This CDR3 comprises 14 residues. Trimming took off 4 bases at V and 4 bases at J, with 14 bases between the two ends. CDR1 and CDR2 (germline): GTSNPN, SVGIG (reference sequence). DNA for the CDR3: TGTGCCTGGACCCCAGGATGGACTTACAATGAGCAGTTCTTC. Amino acid sequence: CAWTPGWTYNEQFF.